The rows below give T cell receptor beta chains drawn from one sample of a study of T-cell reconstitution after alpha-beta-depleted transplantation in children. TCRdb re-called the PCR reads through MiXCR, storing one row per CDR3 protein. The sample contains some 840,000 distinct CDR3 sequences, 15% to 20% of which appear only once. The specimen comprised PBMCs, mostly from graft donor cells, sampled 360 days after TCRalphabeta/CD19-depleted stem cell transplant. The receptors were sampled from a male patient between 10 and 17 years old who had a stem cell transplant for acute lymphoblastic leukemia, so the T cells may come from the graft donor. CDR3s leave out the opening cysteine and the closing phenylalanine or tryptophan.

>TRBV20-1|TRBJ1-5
SAGSRGRAPNQPQH
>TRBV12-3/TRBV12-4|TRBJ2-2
ASGEQGVIAGELF
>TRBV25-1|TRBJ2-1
ASRDGDYNEQF
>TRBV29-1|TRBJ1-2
SVGTGTYGYT
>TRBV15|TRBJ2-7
ATSRDQQANIIPYEQY
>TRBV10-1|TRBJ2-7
ASSDPGTSVYEQY
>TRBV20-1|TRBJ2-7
SARVRGYYEQY
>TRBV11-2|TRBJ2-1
ASSQGLTSGRDYNEQF
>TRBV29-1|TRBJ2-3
SVFGGRLQRVTDTQY
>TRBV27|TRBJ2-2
ASSLSLAGPSGELF
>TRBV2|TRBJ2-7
ASSTDRASYEQY
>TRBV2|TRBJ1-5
ASRAWGGSNQPQH
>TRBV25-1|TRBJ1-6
ASSAPRDTLSSPLH
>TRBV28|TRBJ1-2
ASSFTPNYGYT
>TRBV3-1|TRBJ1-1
ASSPSPWFSMNTEAF
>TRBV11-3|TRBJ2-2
ASSLGQLNTGELF
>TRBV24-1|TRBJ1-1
ATSDPNRVGSHTEAF
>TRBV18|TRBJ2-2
ASSPPRVTGELF
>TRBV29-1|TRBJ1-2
SVSPGQGPYGYT
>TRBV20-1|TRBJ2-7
SARPRLAGNPQY
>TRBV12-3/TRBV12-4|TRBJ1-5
ASRVGGVPNQPQH
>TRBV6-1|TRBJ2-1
ASSPPGGRDKRQF
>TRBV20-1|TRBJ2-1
SAATSGSPYNEQF
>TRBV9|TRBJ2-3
ASSLRLAGEEPDTQY
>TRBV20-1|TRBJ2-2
SAFPETGELF
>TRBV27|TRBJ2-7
ASSFMTSASYEQY
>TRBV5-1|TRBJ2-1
ASSLSLLGAGANEQF
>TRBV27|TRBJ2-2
ASRPWANTGELF
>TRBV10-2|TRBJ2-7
ASNGGGSSYEQY
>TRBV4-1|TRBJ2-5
ASSRTGLAITQY
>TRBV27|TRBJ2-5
ASSLSGFFQETQY
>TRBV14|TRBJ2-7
ASSPSPPLGVYEQY